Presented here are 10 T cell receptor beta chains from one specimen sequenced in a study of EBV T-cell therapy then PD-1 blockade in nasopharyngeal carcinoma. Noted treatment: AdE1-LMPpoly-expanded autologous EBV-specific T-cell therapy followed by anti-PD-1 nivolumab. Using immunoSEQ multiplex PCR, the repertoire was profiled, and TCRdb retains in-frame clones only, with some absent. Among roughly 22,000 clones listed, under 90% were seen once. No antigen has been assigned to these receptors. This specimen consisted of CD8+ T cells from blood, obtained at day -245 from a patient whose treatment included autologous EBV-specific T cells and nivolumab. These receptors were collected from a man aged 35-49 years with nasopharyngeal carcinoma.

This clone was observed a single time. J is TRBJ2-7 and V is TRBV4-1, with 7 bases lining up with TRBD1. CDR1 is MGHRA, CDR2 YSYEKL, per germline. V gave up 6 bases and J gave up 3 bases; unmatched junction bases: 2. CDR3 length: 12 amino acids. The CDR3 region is CASSRQGYEQYF. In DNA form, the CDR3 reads TGCGCCAGCAGTCGACAGGGCTACGAGCAGTACTTC.

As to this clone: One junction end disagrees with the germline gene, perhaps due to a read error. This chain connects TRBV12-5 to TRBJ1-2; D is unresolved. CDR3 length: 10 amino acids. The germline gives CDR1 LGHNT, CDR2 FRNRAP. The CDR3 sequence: CASALSGYTF. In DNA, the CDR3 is TGTGCTAGTGCTTTGAGCGGCTACACCTTC.

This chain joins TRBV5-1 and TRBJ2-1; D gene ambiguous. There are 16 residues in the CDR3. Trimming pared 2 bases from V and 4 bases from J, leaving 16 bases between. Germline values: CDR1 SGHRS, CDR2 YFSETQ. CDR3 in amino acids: CASSLGSGLIYNEQFF. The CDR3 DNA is TGCGCCAGCAGCTTAGGTTCAGGCCTAATATACAATGAGCAGTTCTTC.

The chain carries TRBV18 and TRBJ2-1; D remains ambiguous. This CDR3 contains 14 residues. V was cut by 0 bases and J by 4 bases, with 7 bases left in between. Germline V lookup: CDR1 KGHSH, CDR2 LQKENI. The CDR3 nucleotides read TGTGCCAGCTCACCACCGGAGAAGTACAATGAGCAGTTCTTC. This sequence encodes CASSPPEKYNEQFF.

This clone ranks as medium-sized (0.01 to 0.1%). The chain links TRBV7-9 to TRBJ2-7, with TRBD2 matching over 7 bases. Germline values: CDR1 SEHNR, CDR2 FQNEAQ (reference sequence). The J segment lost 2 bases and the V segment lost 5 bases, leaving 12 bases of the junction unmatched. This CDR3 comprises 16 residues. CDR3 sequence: CASSPSGGKVTYEQYF. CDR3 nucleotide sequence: TGTGCCAGCAGCCCGTCCGGGGGGAAAGTTACCTACGAGCAGTACTTC.

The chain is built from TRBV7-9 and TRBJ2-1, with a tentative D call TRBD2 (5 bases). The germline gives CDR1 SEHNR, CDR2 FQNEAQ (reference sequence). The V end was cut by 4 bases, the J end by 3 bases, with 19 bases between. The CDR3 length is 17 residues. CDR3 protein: CASSSQAGSGVYNEQFF. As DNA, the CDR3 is TGTGCCAGCAGCTCCCAAGCCGGGTCCGGGGTCTACAATGAGCAGTTCTTC.

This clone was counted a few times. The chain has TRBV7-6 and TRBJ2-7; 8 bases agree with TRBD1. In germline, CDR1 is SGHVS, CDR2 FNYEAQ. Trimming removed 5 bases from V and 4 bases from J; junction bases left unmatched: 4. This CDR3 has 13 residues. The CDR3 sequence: CASSRDRGYEQYF. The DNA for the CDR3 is TGTGCCAGCAGCCGAGACAGGGGATACGAGCAGTACTTC.

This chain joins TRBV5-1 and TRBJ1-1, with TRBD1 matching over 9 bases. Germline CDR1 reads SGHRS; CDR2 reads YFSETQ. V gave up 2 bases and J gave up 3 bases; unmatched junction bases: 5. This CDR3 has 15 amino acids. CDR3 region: CASSFKTGGYTEAFF. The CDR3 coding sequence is TGCGCCAGCAGCTTCAAGACAGGGGGGTACACTGAAGCTTTCTTT.

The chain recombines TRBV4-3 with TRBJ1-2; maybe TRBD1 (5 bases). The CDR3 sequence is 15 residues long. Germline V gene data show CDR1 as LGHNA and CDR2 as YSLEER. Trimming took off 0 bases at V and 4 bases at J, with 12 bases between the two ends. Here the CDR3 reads CASSQEQGESYGYTF. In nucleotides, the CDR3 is TGCGCCAGCAGCCAAGAGCAGGGAGAATCCTATGGCTACACCTTC.

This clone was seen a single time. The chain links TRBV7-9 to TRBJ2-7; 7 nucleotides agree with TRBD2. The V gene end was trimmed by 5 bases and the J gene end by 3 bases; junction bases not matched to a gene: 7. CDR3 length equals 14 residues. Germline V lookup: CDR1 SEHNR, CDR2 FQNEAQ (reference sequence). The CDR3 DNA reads TGTGCCAGCAGCCCCCCCAGCGGGGACTACGAGCAGTACTTC. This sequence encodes CASSPPSGDYEQYF.